Below, one TCR beta chain is given with its context. The sample belongs to a study of blood T cell repertoires in COVID-19. CDR1 and CDR2 (germline): KGHDR, SFDVKD. This CDR3 is built from 13 residues. Trimming removed 5 bases from V and 2 bases from J, with 7 bases in between. Method: immunoSEQ multiplex PCR; TCRdb's copy keeps in-frame clones and lacks some. The table has tens of thousands of clones, approximately 78% seen once. The sample comprised peripheral blood. The rearrangement links TRBV24-1 to TRBJ2-3; unclear D gene. This receptor was obtained from a human donor in a cohort sampled during active or convalescent COVID-19. Here the CDR3 reads CATSGSNTDTQYF. In DNA, the CDR3 is TGTGCCACCAGTGGTTCTAACACAGATACGCAGTATTTT.